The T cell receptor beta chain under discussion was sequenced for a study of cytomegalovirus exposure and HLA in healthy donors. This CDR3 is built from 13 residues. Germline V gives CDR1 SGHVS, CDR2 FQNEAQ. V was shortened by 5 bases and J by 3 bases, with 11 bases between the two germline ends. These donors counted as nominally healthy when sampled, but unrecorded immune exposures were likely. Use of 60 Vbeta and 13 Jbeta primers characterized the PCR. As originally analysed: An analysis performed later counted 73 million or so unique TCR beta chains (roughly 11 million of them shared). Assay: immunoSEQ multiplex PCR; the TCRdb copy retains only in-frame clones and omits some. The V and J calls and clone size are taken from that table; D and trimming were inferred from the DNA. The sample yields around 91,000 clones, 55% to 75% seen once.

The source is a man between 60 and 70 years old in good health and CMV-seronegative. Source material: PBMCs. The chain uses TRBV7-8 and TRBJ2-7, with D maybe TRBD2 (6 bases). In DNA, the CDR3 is TGTGCCAGCAGCCTCCTCGGGGGCTACGAGCAGTACTTC. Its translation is CASSLLGGYEQYF. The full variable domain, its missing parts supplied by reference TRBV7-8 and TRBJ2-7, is GAGVSQSPRYKVAKRGQDVALRCDPISGHVSLFWYQQALGQGPEFLTYFQNEAQLDKSGLPSDRFFAERPEGSVSTLKIQRTQQEDSAVYLCASSLLGGYEQYFGPGTRLTVT.